The source of this T cell receptor (beta chain) is a study of T cells in Graves' hyperthyroidism and ophthalmopathy. CDR3 length equals 15 residues. CDR1 SGHRS and CDR2 YFSETQ come from the germline V gene. V gave up 2 bases and J gave up 1 base, with 13 bases separating them. Concerning this clonotype itself: Antigen specificity is unknown.

Amplification targeted TCR beta CDR3 regions from RNA transcripts. TCR CDR3 underwent first-round RT-PCR with the HTBI primer set. In TCRdb, the multiplex PCR reads were re-called with MiXCR into one record per CDR3 protein. This table holds roughly 510,000 distinct CDR3 sequences, about 45% found once. Whole-study results and caveats: Among thyroid clonotypes expanded above 0.001, most also appeared in blood. From stable hyperthyroidism, ophthalmopathy was separated by a 13 V-J model.

The study based diagnoses on clinical symptoms, serum thyroxine and TRAb, thyroid ultrasound and orbital computed tomography. This TCR derives from an adult woman with Graves' disease, either hyperthyroidism or ophthalmopathy (not recorded which). Sequenced input: peripheral blood or thyroid tissue (not recorded which). This chain links TRBV5-1 with TRBJ2-7; D perhaps matches TRBD2 (6 bases). For the CDR3, the DNA is TGCGCCAGCAGCTTCGGCGGGGTACAGTCCTACGAGCAGTACTTC. Amino acid sequence: CASSFGGVQSYEQYF.